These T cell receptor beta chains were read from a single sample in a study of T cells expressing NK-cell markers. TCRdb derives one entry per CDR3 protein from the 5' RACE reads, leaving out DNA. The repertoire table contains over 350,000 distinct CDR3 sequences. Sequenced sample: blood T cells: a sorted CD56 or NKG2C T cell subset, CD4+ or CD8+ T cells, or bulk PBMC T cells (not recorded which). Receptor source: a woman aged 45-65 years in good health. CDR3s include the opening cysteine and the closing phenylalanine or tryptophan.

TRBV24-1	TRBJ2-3	CATSDLRHASDTQYF
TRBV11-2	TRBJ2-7	CASSSFSGSGEQYF
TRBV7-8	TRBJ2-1	CASSLGDPSYNEQFF
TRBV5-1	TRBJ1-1	CASRGGSNTEAFF
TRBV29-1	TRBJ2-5	CSPEVGPTQYF
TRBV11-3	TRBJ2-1	CASSPIGGSEDYGQFF
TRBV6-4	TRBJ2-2	CASSELAGTGELFF
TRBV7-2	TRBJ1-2	CASSPPGFGYTF
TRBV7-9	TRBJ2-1	CASSRLFNEQFF
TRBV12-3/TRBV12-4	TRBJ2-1	CASSLRAGGIHEQFF
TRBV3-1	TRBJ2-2	CASSQARNSRELFF
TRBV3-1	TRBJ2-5	CASSQLGPEETQYF
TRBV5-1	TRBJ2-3	CASSLGLSDTQYF
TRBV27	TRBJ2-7	CASSRTSGRGQHEQYF
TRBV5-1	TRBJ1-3	CASSPDISGNTIYF
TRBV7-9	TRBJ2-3	CASSVYTDTQYF
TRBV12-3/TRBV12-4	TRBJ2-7	CASSTGTSGSAEQYF
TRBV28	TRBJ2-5	CASSLITSGYEETQYF
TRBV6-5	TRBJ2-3	CASSHLLAGGPDTQYF
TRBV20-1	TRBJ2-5	CSASEAIGMETQYF
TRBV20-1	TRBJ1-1	CSARSDYTEAFF
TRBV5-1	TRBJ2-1	CASSSRTDPYNEQFF
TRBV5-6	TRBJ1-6	CASSSSGSPLHF
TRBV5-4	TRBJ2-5	CASSPRGVATQETQYF
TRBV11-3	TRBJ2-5	CASSLPDREETQYF
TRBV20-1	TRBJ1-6	CSARTTGTGDSPLHF
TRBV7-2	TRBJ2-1	CASSPAAAGSYNEQFF
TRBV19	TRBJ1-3	CARKDGFSGNTIYF
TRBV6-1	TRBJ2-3	CASSEVTLDTDTQYF
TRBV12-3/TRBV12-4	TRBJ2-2	CASSFRGPSGELFF
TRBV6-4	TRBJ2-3	CASSDSSLAGGPCNSTDTQYF
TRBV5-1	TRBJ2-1	CASSSQGGLADTYNEQFF
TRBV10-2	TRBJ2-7	CASLSFAYEQYF
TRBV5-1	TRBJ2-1	CASSLGLAGGNEQFF
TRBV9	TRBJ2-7	CASSVSGDASYEQYF
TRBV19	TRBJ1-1	CASSIVEGMNTEAFF
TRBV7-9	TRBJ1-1	CASSLAYDPGTMNTEAFF